This T cell receptor (beta chain) was sequenced for a study of cytomegalovirus exposure and HLA in healthy donors. V shed 6 bases, J shed 2 bases, and the junction held 5 bases outside the gene matches. The CDR3 consists of 13 residues. CDR1 SQVTM and CDR2 ANQGSEA come from the germline V gene. Primers included in the PCR were 60 Vbeta and 13 Jbeta primers. Using immunoSEQ multiplex PCR, the repertoire was profiled, and TCRdb retains in-frame clones only, with some absent. Of around 120,000 clones in the sample, over 8% were seen once. The sequence derives from a man aged 25 to 40 in good health and CMV-seronegative. V usage is TRBV29-1 and J usage is TRBJ2-7; 9 nucleotides agree with TRBD1. Sequenced material: PBMCs. As DNA, the CDR3 is TGCAGCGTAACAGGGGGCTCAACCTACGAGCAGTACTTC. Its protein is CSVTGGSTYEQYF.